Listed here is a single T cell receptor beta chain. This CDR3 contains 15 residues. V was trimmed by 7 bases and J by 0 bases, leaving 10 bases between them. The germline V gene encodes CDR1 MNHNS and CDR2 SASEGT. Method: immunoSEQ multiplex PCR; TCRdb's copy keeps in-frame clones and lacks some. This sample carries approximately 60,000 clones, 92% of them seen once, and the ten largest clones take 0.15% to 0.2%. The source of the sample is a study of T cell changes during pregnancy in multiple sclerosis. The source was CD4+ T cells from peripheral blood mononuclear cells, collected in the second trimester of pregnancy. The receptor was isolated from a female donor with multiple sclerosis, enrolled in a pregnancy study. This chain connects TRBV6-1 to TRBJ2-6; D unresolved. The DNA for the CDR3 is TGTGCCAGCATCACCCACGGCTCTGGGGCCAACGTCCTGACTTTC. It codes for CASITHGSGANVLTF.